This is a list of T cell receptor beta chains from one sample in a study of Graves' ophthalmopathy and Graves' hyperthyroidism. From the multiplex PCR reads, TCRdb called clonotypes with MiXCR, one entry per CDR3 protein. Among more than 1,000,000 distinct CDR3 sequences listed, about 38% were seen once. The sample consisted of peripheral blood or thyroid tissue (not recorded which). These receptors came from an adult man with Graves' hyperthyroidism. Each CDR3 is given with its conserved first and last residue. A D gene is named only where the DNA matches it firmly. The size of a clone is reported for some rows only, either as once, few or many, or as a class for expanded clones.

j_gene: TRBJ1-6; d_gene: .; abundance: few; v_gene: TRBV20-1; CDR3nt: TGCAGTGCTAGAGACGGACGTAGGAGTTACAATTCACCCCTCCACTTT; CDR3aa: CSARDGRRSYNSPLHF
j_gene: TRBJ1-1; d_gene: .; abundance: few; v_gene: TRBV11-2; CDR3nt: TGTGCCAGCAGCTTACAGTGGCAACCAGGGGAGATGAACACTGAAGCTTTCTTT; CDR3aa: CASSLQWQPGEMNTEAFF
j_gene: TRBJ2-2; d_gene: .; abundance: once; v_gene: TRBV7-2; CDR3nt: TGTGCCAGCAGCCTAGGACAGGCTAGGAGGGAAACCGGGGAGCTGTTTTTT; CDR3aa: CASSLGQARRETGELFF
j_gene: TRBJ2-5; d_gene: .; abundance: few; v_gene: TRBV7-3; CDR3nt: TGTGCCAGCAGCTTGGGGCGGGCCCAGTACTTC; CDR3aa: CASSLGRAQYF
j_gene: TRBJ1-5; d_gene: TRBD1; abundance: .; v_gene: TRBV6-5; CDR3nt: TGTGCCAGCAGTTACAGGACAGGACCTGGTCAGCCCCAGCATTTT; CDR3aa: CASSYRTGPGQPQHF
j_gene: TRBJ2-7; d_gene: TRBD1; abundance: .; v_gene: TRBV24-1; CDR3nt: TGTGCCACCAGTGATCCGGGACAGGGGGGCTACGAGCAGTACTTC; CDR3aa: CATSDPGQGGYEQYF
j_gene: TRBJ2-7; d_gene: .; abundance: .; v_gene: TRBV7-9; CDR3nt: TGTGCCAGCAGCTTCACCGAACCTACCTACGAGCAGTACTTC; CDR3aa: CASSFTEPTYEQYF
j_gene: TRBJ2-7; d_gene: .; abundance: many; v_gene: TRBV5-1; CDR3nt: TGCGCCAGCAGCCCCACCGACGGGGGCTACGAGCAGTACTTC; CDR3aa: CASSPTDGGYEQYF
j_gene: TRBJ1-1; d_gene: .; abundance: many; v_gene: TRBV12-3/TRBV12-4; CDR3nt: TGTGCCAGCACTATCGACGGGCAGAACACTGAAGCTTTCTTT; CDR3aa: CASTIDGQNTEAFF
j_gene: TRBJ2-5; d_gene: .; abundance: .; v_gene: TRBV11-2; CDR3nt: TGTGCCAGCAGCCAAAGGTGGGAGGCGGTACAAGAGACCCAGTACTTC; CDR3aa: CASSQRWEAVQETQYF
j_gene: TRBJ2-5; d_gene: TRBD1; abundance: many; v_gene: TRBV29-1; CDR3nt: TGCAGCGTGGGGTTGCCAGGGGGCCAAGAGACCCAGTACTTC; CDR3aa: CSVGLPGGQETQYF
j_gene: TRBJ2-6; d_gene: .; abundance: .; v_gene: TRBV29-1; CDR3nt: TGCAGCGTTAAGCCTGGGGACGGGGGTGTTGGGGCCAACGTCCTGACTTTC; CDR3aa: CSVKPGDGGVGANVLTF
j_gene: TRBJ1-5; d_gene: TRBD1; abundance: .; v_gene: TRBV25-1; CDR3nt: TGTGCCAGCAGTGCTGGTACAGGGGTCAATCAGCCCCAACATTTT; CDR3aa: CASSAGTGVNQPQHF
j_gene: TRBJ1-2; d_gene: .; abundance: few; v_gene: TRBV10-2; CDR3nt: TGCGCCAGCAGACCCCAGGACAGTCTTTTAAACTATGGCTACACCTTC; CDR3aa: CASRPQDSLLNYGYTF
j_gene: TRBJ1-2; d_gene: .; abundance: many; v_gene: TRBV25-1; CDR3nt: TGTGCCAGCAGTGAATACGGACGGGACCTGGAGGGCTACACCTTC; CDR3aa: CASSEYGRDLEGYTF
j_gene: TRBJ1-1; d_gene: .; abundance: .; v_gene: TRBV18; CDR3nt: TGTGCCAGCTCACTTGGCCGGGTGAGCACTGAAGCTTTCTTT; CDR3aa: CASSLGRVSTEAFF
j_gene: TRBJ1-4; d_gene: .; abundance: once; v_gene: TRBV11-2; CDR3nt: TGTGCCAGCAGGCGGGGGCAGAACACTGAAAAACTGTTTTTT; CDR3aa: CASRRGQNTEKLFF
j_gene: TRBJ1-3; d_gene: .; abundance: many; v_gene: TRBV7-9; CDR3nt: TGTGCCAGCAGCTTAGCGCTTCCAGACTCTGGAAACACCATATATTTT; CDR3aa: CASSLALPDSGNTIYF
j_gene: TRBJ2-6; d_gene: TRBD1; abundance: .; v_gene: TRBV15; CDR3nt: TGTGCCACCAGCGGTGGACAGGGTCTTAGCTCTGGGGCCAACGTCCTGACTTTC; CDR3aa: CATSGGQGLSSGANVLTF
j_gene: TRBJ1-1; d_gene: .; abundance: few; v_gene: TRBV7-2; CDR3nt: TGTGCCAGCAGCTTAACCCTGGACACTGAAGCTTTCTTT; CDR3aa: CASSLTLDTEAFF
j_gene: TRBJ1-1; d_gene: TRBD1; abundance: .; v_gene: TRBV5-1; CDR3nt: TGCGCCAGCAGCGCCGGACAGGGTGCATACAATGAAGCTTTCTTT; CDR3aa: CASSAGQGAYNEAFF
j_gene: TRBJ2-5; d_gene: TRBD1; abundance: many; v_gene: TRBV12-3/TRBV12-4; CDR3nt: TGTGCCAGCAGTTTGCTCGACAGGGGGCTGAGGGAGACCCAGTACTTC; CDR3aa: CASSLLDRGLRETQYF
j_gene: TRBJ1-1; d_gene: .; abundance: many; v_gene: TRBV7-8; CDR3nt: TGTGCCAGCAGCCTCACACGGGGGCGGGCTGAAGCTTTCTTT; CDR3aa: CASSLTRGRAEAFF
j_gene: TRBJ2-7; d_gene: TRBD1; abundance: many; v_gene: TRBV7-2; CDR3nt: TGTGCCAGCAGCCCAGGGACAGGGGGTCCCTACGAGCAGTACTTC; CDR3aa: CASSPGTGGPYEQYF
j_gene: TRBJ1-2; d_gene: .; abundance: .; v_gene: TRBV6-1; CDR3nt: TGTGGGTCCAGGGGATATGGCTACACCTTC; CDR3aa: CGSRGYGYTF
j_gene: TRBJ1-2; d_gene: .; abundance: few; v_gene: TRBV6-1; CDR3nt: TGTGCCAGCAGTGATCCAGGGTCCTATAGCTACACCTTC; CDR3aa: CASSDPGSYSYTF
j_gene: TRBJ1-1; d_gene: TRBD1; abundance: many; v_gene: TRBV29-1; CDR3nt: TGCAGCGTTGTTTGGGACAGCCATGAAGCTTTCTTT; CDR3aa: CSVVWDSHEAFF
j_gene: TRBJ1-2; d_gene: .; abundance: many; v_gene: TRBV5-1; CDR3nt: TGCGCCAGCAGCTTGCTGGGGAAGAACTATGGCTACACCTTC; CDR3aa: CASSLLGKNYGYTF
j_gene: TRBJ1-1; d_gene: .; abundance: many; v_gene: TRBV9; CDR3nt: TGTGCCAGCAGCGTTGGGACCGGCTTCCCAGCAGGTGAAGCTTTCTTT; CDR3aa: CASSVGTGFPAGEAFF
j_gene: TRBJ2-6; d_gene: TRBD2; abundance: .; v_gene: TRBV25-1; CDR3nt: TGTGCCAGCTCGTCCCGGGGCGGGGGTGCTGGGGCCAACGTCCTGACTTTC; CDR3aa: CASSSRGGGAGANVLTF
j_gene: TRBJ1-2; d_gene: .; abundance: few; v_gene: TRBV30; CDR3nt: TGTGCCTGGAGAGTACAATTCGATGGCTACACCTTC; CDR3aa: CAWRVQFDGYTF
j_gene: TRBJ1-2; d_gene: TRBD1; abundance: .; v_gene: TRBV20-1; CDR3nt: TGCAGTGCTAGGGGTGACAGGGGGCTAGGCTATGGCTACACCTTC; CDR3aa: CSARGDRGLGYGYTF
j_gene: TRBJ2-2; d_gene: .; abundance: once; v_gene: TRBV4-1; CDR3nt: TGCGCCAGCAGCCAAGATGGAGGGGGCGGTTACACCGGGGAGCTGTTTTTT; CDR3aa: CASSQDGGGGYTGELFF